The next 21 T cell receptor beta chains were all read from a single sample in a study of beta chain features in type 1 diabetes. Reverse transcription of all isolated RNA meant that expressed TCRB transcripts were sequenced. The protocol was immunoSEQ multiplex PCR, while the TCRdb copy is restricted to in-frame clones and leaves out a portion. The table records around 58,000 clones, about three fifths of them present only once. Material for sequencing was Tregs from blood. The receptors derive from a woman between 18 and 30 years old in good health.

The chain recombines TRBV10-3 with TRBJ2-7, with 9 bases aligning to TRBD2. The CDR3 is 14 amino acids. CDR1 is ENHRY, CDR2 SYGVKD, per germline. The V segment lost 0 bases and the J segment 6 bases; nucleotides outside the gene matches: 3. CDR3 sequence reads: CAISESGREGEQYF. CDR3 DNA sequence: TGTGCCATCAGTGAGTCAGGGCGGGAGGGCGAGCAGTACTTC.

The J gene is TRBJ1-1, the V gene TRBV2; D gene ambiguous. This CDR3 has 14 residues. V was trimmed by 6 bases and J by 3 bases, leaving 14 bases between them. Germline values: CDR1 SNHLY, CDR2 FYNNEI. The CDR3 reads CASRADFFDTEAFF. DNA for the CDR3: TGTGCCAGCAGGGCAGATTTTTTCGACACTGAAGCTTTCTTT.

In DNA form, the CDR3 reads TGTGCCAGCAGCTCACTAGGAACGCAGTATTTT. This gives the protein CASSSLGTQYF. V usage is TRBV7-9 and J usage is TRBJ2-3, with D tentatively TRBD2 (5 bases). CDR1 is SEHNR, CDR2 FQNEAQ, per germline (reference sequence). CDR3 length: 11 residues. The V and J ends lost 4 bases and 9 bases respectively, with 8 bases between them.

This clone came up a few times. The chain carries TRBV23-1 and TRBJ2-3; no definite D call. TRBV23-1 is sorted into the ORF group, with uncertain function. V was pared by 6 bases and J by 0 bases, with 13 bases between. This CDR3 is built from 15 residues. The CDR3 nucleotides are TGCGCCAGCAGGACCCTAGGCAAGAGCACAGATACGCAGTATTTT. The encoded protein is CASRTLGKSTDTQYF.

CDR3 nucleotide sequence: TGTGCCAGCAGCGTCACAGGGGGAACGATATCCGGGGAGCTGTTTTTT. Amino acid sequence: CASSVTGGTISGELFF. The chain links TRBV9 to TRBJ2-2; TRBD1 agrees at 8 bases. The CDR3 sequence is 16 residues long. Germline V gene lookup returns CDR1 SGDLS and CDR2 YYNGEE. The V segment lost 2 bases and the J segment 6 bases; nucleotides outside the gene matches: 9.

This clone was observed a few times. V is TRBV7-2 and J is TRBJ2-1; D unclear. The length of the CDR3 is 15 residues. The V end lost 5 bases, the J end lost 8 bases, and 19 bases lay between the germline ends. Per the germline V gene, CDR1 is SGHTA and CDR2 is FQGNSA. The CDR3 protein is CASSLGFLGGDEQFF. The DNA of the CDR3 is TGTGCCAGCAGCCTCGGGTTTTTGGGTGGAGATGAGCAGTTCTTC.

This sequence joins TRBV2 and TRBJ2-7, with 8 bases that match TRBD2. Germline values: CDR1 SNHLY, CDR2 FYNNEI. The CDR3 is 13 amino acids. The V segment lost 7 bases and the J segment 5 bases; nucleotides outside the gene matches: 7. The CDR3 nucleotides are TGTGCCAGCATGGAGCGGGGGCTGAACGAGCAGTACTTC. This codes for CASMERGLNEQYF.

This clone occurred a few times. The chain recombines TRBV19 with TRBJ1-1; tentatively, D is TRBD1 (6 bases). This CDR3 is built from 15 residues. CDR1 is LNHDA, CDR2 SQIVND, per germline (reference sequence). V shed 3 bases and J shed 3 bases, with 14 bases lying between them. In nucleotides, the CDR3 is TGTGCCAGTAGTATGGGTAGGGGGGGCGACACTGAAGCTTTCTTT. The encoded protein is CASSMGRGGDTEAFF.

V usage is TRBV11-1 and J usage is TRBJ1-1; D call uncertain. V lost 5 bases to trimming and J lost 1 base, with 8 bases between them. The CDR3 loop spans 13 amino acids. Germline loops: CDR1 SGHAT, CDR2 FQDESV (reference sequence). The CDR3 nucleotides are TGTGCCAGCAGCCCAGACACGAACACTGAAGCTTTCTTT. The encoded protein is CASSPDTNTEAFF.

This sequence joins TRBV5-1 and TRBJ1-1, with no clear D. Looked up from germline, CDR1 is SGHRS and CDR2 is YFSETQ. With 4 bases removed from V and 7 bases from J, the gap between germline ends came to 14 bases. CDR3 length: 13 amino acids. The CDR3 loop is CASSTDGGIEAFF. DNA for the CDR3: TGCGCCAGCAGCACGGACGGAGGGATTGAAGCTTTCTTT.

In this sample, this clone turned up a few times. This rearrangement joins TRBV6-1 to TRBJ2-3; 15 bases are shared with TRBD2. The V and J ends lost 6 bases and 5 bases, in that order; junction bases with no gene match: 3. The CDR3 has 15 residues. From germline, CDR1 is MNHNS and CDR2 SASEGT. The DNA for the CDR3 is TGTGCCAGCAGCCTGGGACTAGCGGGAGGAGATACGCAGTATTTT. Translated, it gives CASSLGLAGGDTQYF.

V usage is TRBV9 and J usage is TRBJ1-3; D gene unclear. With 0 bases removed from V and 0 bases from J, the gap between germline ends came to 7 bases. Looked up from germline, CDR1 is SGDLS and CDR2 is YYNGEE. The CDR3 is 15 amino acids. In DNA form, the CDR3 reads TGTGCCAGCAGCGTAGGCGTGAGCTCTGGAAACACCATATATTTT. Its translation is CASSVGVSSGNTIYF.

The V gene is TRBV28, the J gene TRBJ2-3; 7 bases fit TRBD1. The CDR3 sequence is 14 residues long. The ends lost 5 bases at V and 6 bases at J; junction bases unmatched: 8. From germline, CDR1 is MDHEN and CDR2 SYDVKM. Here the CDR3 DNA reads TGTGCCAGCAGTCCTACGGACAGGATCGATACGCAGTATTTT. As protein: CASSPTDRIDTQYF.

Only a few counts were recorded for this clone. This chain joins TRBV2 and TRBJ1-1, with a possible D match to TRBD1 (5 bases). V was clipped by 3 bases and J by 3 bases, with 11 bases between them. This CDR3 spans 14 amino acids. Germline-derived CDR1 and CDR2 are SNHLY and FYNNEI. CDR3 nucleotides: TGTGCCAGCAGTGACGAAACAGGATACACTGAAGCTTTCTTT. Protein product: CASSDETGYTEAFF.

This clone was found once. The chain couples TRBV7-2 to TRBJ1-1; TRBD1 might be the D (5 bases). This CDR3 is built from 14 residues. Germline loops: CDR1 SGHTA, CDR2 FQGNSA. V lost 5 bases, J lost 1 base, and 11 bases lay in between. The CDR3 sequence is CASSTTGTNTEAFF. DNA for the CDR3: TGTGCCAGCAGCACAACAGGAACGAACACTGAAGCTTTCTTT. Combining the CDR3 with reference TRBV7-2 and TRBJ1-1 gives the whole variable domain GAGVSQSPSNKVTEKGKDVELRCDPISGHTALYWYRQSLGQGLEFLIYFQGNSAPDKSGLPSDRFSAERTGGSVSTLTIQRTQQEDSAVYLCASSTTGTNTEAFFGQGTRLTVV.

The chain carries TRBV18 and TRBJ2-2; D gene ambiguous. This CDR3 contains 12 residues. The germline gives CDR1 KGHSH, CDR2 LQKENI. Trimming took 2 bases from V and 6 from J, leaving 4 bases between them. CDR3 in DNA: TGTGCCAGCTCACCAACTGCCGGGGAGCTGTTTTTT. It encodes CASSPTAGELFF.

This clone occurred once. V gene TRBV19 combines with J gene TRBJ2-5, with 11 bases lining up with TRBD1. The better agreement between TRBJ2-7 and the DNA end casts doubt on the J call. Germline V gene data show CDR1 as LNHDA and CDR2 as SQIVND (reference sequence). The CDR3 has 14 amino acids. DNA for the CDR3: TGTGCCAGTAGTATTCGGGACAGGGGGGCCGAGCAGTACTTC. It encodes CASSIRDRGAEQYF.

This clone was seen more than once but under ten times. The chain joins TRBV5-1 to TRBJ2-1; 12 nucleotides line up with TRBD2. With 1 base clipped from V and 4 bases from J, the junction kept 15 bases outside the gene matches. This CDR3 comprises 20 residues. From germline, CDR1 is SGHRS and CDR2 YFSETQ. CDR3 loop: CASSLLAGTSGLKGYNEQFF. DNA of the CDR3: TGCGCCAGCAGCTTGCTCGCCGGGACTAGCGGGCTCAAGGGGTACAATGAGCAGTTCTTC. Full variable domain (remainder filled in from reference TRBV5-1 and TRBJ2-1): KAGVTQTPRYLIKTRGQQVTLSCSPISGHRSVSWYQQTPGQGLQFLFEYFSETQRNKGNFPGRFSGRQFSNSRSEMNVSTLELGDSALYLCASSLLAGTSGLKGYNEQFFGPGTRLTVL.

This clone was recorded a few times. The J gene is TRBJ2-7, the V gene TRBV5-1, with 7 nucleotides matching TRBD1. The V gene's germline CDR1 is SGHRS and CDR2 YFSETQ. The CDR3 contains 13 residues. V lost 1 base and J lost 6; bases outside the gene matches: 4. The CDR3 spells CASSLQGGGEQYF. CDR3 coding DNA: TGCGCCAGCAGCTTGCAAGGGGGCGGCGAGCAGTACTTC.

The CDR3 protein is CASSTTSGSSYEQYF. DNA of the CDR3: TGTGCCAGCAGCACTACTAGCGGGAGTAGCTACGAGCAGTACTTC. The chain links TRBV27 to TRBJ2-7; 11 bases are a match to TRBD2. V lost 6 bases, J lost 3 bases, and 7 bases stayed unmatched. From germline, CDR1 is MNHEY and CDR2 SMNVEV (reference sequence). The CDR3 sequence is 15 residues long.

This clone was found a few times. V is TRBV5-1 and J is TRBJ1-1; 10 bases are a match to TRBD1. The CDR3 contains 14 residues. V lost 2 bases to trimming and J lost 6 bases; unmatched junction nucleotides: 4. CDR1 and CDR2 (germline): SGHRS, YFSETQ. The CDR3 bases are TGCGCCAGCAGCTTCACGGACAGGGGGGCTGAAGCTTTCTTT. Protein: CASSFTDRGAEAFF.